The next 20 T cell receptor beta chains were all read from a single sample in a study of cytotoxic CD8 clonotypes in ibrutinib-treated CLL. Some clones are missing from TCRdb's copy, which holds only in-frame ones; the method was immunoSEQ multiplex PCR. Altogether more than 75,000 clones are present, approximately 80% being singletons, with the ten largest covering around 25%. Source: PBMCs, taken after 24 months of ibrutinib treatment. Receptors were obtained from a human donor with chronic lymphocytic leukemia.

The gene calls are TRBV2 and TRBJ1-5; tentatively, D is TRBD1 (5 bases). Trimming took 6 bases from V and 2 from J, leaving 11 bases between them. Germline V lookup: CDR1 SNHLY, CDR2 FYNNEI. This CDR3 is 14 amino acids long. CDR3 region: CASRSGTRNQPQHF. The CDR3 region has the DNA TGTGCCAGCAGATCAGGGACTCGCAATCAGCCCCAGCATTTT.

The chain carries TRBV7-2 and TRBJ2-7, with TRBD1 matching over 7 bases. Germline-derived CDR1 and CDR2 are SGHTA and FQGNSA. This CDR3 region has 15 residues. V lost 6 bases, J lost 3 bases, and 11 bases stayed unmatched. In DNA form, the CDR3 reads TGTGCCAGCAGTAAACAGACAGGGAATTTCTACGAGCAGTACTTC. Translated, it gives CASSKQTGNFYEQYF.

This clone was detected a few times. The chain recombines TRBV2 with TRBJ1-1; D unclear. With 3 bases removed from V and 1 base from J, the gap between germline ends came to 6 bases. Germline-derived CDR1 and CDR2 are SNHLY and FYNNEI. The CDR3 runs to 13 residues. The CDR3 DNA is TGTGCCAGCAGTGACCCCGGGAACACTGAAGCTTTCTTT. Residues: CASSDPGNTEAFF.

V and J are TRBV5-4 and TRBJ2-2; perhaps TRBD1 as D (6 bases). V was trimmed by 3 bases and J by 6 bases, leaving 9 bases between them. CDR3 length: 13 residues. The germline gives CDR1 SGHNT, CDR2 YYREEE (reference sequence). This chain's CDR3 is CASSSGVSGELFF. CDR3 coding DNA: TGTGCCAGCAGCTCAGGGGTGTCCGGGGAGCTGTTTTTT.

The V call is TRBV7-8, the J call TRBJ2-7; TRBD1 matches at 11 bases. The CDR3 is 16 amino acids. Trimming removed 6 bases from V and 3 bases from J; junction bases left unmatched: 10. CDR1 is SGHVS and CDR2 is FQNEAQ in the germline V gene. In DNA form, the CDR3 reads TGTGCCAGCAGATGGACAGGGGGCCGGGGACGCTACGAGCAGTACTTC. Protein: CASRWTGGRGRYEQYF.

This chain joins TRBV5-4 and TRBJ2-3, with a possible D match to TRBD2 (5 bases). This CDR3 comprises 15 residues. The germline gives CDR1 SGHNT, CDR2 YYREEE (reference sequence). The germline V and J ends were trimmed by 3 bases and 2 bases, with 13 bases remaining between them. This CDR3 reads CASSSDSPITDTQYF. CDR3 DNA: TGTGCCAGCAGCTCGGACTCGCCAATCACAGATACGCAGTATTTT.

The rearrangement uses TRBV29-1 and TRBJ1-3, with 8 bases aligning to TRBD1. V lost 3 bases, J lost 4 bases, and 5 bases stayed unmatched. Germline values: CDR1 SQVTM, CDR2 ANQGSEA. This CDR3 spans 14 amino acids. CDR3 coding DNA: TGCAGCGTTGAGCCGACAGGGGTCGGAAACACCATATATTTT. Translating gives CSVEPTGVGNTIYF.

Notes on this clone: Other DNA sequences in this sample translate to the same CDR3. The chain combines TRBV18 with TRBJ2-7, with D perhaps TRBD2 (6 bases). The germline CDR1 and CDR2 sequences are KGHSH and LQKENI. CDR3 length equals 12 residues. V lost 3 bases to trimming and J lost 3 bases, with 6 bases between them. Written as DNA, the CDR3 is TGTGCCAGCTCACCCGGGGGCTACGAGCAGTACTTC. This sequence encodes CASSPGGYEQYF.

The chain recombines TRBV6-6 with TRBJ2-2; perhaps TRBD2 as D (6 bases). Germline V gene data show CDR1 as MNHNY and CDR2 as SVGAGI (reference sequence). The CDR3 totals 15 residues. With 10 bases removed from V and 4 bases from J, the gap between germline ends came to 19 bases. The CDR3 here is CATSRSGGVTGELFF. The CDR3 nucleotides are TGTGCCACTTCCCGGAGCGGAGGGGTCACCGGGGAGCTGTTTTTT.

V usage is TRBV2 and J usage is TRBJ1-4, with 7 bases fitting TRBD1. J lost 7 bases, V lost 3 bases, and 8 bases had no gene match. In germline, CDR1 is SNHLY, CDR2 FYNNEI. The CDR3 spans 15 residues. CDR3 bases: TGTGCCAGCAGTGAGGCAGGGCCAGGGGGTGAAAAACTGTTTTTT. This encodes CASSEAGPGGEKLFF.

CDR3 loop: CASSERVGNTEAFF. The CDR3 nucleotides are TGCGCCAGCAGCGAGCGGGTGGGGAACACTGAAGCTTTCTTT. The chain uses TRBV5-1 and TRBJ1-1; D is ambiguous. CDR1 and CDR2 from the germline V gene are SGHRS and YFSETQ. V shed 4 bases and J shed 1 base, with 11 bases lying between them. The CDR3 covers 14 residues.

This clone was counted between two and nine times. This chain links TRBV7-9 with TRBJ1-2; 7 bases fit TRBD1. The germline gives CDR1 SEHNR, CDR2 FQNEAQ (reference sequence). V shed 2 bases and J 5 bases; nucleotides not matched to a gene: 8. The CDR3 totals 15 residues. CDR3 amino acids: CASSLSTGVYYGYTF. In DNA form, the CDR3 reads TGTGCCAGCAGCTTATCTACAGGGGTTTATTATGGCTACACCTTC.

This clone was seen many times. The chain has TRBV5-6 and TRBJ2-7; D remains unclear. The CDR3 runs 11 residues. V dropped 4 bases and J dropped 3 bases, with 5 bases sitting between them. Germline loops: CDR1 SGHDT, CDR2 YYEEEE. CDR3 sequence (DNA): TGTGCCAGCAGCCAATTCTACGAGCAGTACTTC. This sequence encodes CASSQFYEQYF.

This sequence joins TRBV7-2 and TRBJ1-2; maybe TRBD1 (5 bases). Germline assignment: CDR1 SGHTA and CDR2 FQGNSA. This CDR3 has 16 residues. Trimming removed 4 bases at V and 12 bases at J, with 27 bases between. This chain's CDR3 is CASSSPFGWGDRIDTF. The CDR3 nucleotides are TGTGCCAGCAGCTCCCCGTTCGGGTGGGGGGACCGGATAGACACCTTC.

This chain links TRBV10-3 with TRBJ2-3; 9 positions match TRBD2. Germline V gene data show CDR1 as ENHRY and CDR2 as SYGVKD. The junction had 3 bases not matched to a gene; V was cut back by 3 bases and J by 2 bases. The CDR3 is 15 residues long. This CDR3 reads CAISDRGGATDTQYF. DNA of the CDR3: TGTGCCATCAGTGATCGCGGGGGGGCCACAGATACGCAGTATTTT.

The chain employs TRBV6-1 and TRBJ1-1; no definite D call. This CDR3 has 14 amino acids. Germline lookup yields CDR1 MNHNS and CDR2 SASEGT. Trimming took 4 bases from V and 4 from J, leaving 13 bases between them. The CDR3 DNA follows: TGTGCCAGCAGTGTCTTGAAATGGTCCACTGAAGCTTTCTTT. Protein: CASSVLKWSTEAFF.

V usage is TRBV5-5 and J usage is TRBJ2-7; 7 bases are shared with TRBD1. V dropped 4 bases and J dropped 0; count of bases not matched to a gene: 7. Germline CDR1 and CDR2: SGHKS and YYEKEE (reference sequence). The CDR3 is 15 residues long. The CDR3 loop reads CASSMTGRSSYEQYF. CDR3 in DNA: TGTGCCAGCAGCATGACAGGGCGTAGCTCCTACGAGCAGTACTTC.

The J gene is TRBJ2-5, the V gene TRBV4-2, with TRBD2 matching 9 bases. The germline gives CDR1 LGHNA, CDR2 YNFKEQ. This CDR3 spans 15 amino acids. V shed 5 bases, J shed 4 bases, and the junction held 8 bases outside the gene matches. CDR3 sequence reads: CASSGRSGRGETQYF. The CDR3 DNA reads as TGTGCCAGCAGCGGACGTAGCGGGAGAGGAGAGACCCAGTACTTC.

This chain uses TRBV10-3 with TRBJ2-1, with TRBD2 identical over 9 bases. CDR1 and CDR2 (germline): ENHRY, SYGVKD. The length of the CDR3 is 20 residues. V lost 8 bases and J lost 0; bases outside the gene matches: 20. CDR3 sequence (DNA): TGTGCCATCGGAGGAGAGCGGGGGGAGGGACAATTAAGCTCCTACAATGAGCAGTTCTTC. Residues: CAIGGERGEGQLSSYNEQFF.

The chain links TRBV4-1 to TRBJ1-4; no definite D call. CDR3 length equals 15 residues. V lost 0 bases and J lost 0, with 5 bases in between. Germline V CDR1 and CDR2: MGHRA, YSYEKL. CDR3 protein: CASSQDLATNEKLFF. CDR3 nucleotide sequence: TGCGCCAGCAGCCAAGACCTTGCAACTAATGAAAAACTGTTTTTT.